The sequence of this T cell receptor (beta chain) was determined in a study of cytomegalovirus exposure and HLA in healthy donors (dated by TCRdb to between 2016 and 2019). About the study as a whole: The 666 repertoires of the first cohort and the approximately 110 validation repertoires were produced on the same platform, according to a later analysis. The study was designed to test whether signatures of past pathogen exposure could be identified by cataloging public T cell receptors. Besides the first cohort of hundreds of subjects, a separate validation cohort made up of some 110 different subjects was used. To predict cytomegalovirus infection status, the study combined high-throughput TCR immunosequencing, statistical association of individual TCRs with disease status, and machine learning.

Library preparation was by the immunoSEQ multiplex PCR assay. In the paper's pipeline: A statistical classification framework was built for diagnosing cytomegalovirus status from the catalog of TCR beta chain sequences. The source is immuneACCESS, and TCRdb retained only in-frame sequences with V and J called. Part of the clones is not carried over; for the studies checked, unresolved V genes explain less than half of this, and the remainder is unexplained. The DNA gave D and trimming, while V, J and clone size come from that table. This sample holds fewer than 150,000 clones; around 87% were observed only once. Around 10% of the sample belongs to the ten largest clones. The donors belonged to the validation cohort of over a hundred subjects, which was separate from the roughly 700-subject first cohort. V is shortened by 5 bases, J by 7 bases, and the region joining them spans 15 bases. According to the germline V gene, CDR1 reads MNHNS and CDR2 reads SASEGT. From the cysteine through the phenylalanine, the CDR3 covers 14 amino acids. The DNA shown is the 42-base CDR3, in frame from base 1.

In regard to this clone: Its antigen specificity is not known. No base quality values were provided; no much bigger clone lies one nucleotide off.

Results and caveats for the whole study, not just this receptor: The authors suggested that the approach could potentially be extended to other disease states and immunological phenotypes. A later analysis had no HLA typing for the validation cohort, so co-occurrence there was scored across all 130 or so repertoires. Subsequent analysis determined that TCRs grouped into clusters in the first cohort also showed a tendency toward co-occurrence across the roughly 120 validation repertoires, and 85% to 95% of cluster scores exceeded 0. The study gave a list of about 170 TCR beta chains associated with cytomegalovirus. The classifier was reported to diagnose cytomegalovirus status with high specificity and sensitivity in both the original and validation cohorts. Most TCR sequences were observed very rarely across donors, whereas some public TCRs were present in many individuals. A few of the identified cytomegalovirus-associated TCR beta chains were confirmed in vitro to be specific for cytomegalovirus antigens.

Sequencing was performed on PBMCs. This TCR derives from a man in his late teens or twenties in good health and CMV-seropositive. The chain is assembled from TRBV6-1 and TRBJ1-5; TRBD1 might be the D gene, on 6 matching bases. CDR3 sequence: CASSLAGAGQPQHF. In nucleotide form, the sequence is TGTGCCAGCAGTTTAGCAGGGGCAGGACAGCCCCAGCATTTT.